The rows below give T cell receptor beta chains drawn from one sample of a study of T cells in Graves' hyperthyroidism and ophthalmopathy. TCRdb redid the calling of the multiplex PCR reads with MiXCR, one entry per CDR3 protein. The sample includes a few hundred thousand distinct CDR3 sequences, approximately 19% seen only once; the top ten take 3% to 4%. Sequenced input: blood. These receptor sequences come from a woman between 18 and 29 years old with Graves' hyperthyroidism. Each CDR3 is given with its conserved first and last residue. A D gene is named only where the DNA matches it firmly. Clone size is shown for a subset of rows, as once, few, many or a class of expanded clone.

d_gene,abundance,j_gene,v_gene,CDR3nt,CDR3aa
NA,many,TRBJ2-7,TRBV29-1,TGCAGCGGCCCAGGGACGCTTTGTTACGAGCAGTACTTC,CSGPGTLCYEQYF
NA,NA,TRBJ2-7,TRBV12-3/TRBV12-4,TGTGCCAGCAGTTTTTGGGGCTACGACAGGCCCTCCTACGAGCAGTACTTC,CASSFWGYDRPSYEQYF
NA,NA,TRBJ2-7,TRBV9,TGTGCCAGCAGCGTAGCACAGTCCTACGAGCAGTACTTC,CASSVAQSYEQYF
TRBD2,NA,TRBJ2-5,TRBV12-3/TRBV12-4,TGTGCCAGCAGCTCGAGCGGGAGGGCACAAGAGACCCAGTACTTC,CASSSSGRAQETQYF
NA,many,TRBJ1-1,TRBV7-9,TGTGCCAGCAGCTTATTTGGAACGTCCACTGAAGCTTTCTTT,CASSLFGTSTEAFF
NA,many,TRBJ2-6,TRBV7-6,TGTGCCAGCAGCTTCCGGGGCTCTGGGGCCAACGCCCTGACTTTC,CASSFRGSGANALTF
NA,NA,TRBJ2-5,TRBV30,TGTGCCTGGAGTGCACAGGGACACTACCAAGAGACCCAGTACTTC,CAWSAQGHYQETQYF
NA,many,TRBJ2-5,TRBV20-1,TGCAGTGCTAACCTACTGGACTATGGGGAGACCCAGTACTTC,CSANLLDYGETQYF
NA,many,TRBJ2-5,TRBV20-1,TGCAGTGCTAGCGATGTGGGCGAGACCCAGTACTTC,CSASDVGETQYF
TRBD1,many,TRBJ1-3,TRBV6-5,TGTGCCAGCAGTTACTCGACAGGGGACACCATATATTTT,CASSYSTGDTIYF
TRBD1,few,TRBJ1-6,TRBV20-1,TGCAGTGCTAGAGAATGGAGACAGGGGGCTAATTCACCCCTCCACTTT,CSAREWRQGANSPLHF
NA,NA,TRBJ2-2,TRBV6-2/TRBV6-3,TGTGCCAGCAGTTATAGGGGGATCGGGGAGCTGTTTTTT,CASSYRGIGELFF
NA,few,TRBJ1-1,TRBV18,TGTGCCAGCTTGGGGCCCGCTTTGAACACTGAAGCTTTCTTT,CASLGPALNTEAFF
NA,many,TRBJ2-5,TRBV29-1,TGCAGCGTTGAAGACCAAAGCGGTTCTGGGACCCAGTACTTC,CSVEDQSGSGTQYF
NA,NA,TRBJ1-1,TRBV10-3,TGTGCCTCCAGTGGGGATGTGGGGACTGAAGCTTTCTTT,CASSGDVGTEAFF
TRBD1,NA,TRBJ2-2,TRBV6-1,TGTGCCAGCAGACTGACAGGGCTCGCGACCGGGGAGCTGTTTTTT,CASRLTGLATGELFF
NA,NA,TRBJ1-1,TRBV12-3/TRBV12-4,TGTGCCAGCAGGCTAAACATGAACACTGAAGCTTTCTTT,CASRLNMNTEAFF
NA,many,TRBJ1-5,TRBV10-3,TGTGCCATCCGCTGGGACGGCAATCAGCCCCAGCATTTT,CAIRWDGNQPQHF
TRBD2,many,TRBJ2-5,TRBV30,TGTGCCTGGAGAGCCTTCCGGGGAGGGTTTCGAGAGACCCAGTACTTC,CAWRAFRGGFRETQYF
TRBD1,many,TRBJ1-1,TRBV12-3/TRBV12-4,TGTGCCAGCAGTCCGGGACAGGAGAACACTGAAGCTTTCTTT,CASSPGQENTEAFF
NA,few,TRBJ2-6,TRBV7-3,TGTGCCAGCAGCTCGGGACCGGTCTCTGGGGCCAACGTCCTGACTTTC,CASSSGPVSGANVLTF
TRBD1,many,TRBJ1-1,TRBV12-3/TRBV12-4,TGTGCCAGCAGGCGAGCAGGGGGCGTAGTAACTTTCTTT,CASRRAGGVVTFF
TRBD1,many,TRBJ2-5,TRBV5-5,TGTGCCAGCAGCTTGTTGTTCGGGACAGTAGAGACCCAGTACTTC,CASSLLFGTVETQYF
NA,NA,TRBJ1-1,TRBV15,TGTGCCACCAGCAGAGAAAACAGGAACACTGAAGCTTTCTTT,CATSRENRNTEAFF
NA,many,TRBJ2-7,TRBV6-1,TGTGCCAGCAGTGGCCCCGGGACCGCGTCCTACGAGCAGTACTTC,CASSGPGTASYEQYF
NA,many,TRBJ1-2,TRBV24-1,TGTGCCACCCCGGCCAGTAACTATGGCTACACCTTC,CATPASNYGYTF
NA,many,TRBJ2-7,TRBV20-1,TGCAGTGCTAGAGGGAGGCGGGGAGGCTACGAGCAGTACTTC,CSARGRRGGYEQYF
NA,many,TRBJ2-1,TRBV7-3,TGTGCCAGCAGCTTAGAGAGTTGGGGGAATGAGCAGTTCTTC,CASSLESWGNEQFF
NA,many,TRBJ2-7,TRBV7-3,TGTGCCAGCAGTCCGGGCCGGGGTGCATACGAGCAGTACTTC,CASSPGRGAYEQYF
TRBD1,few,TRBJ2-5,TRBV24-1,TGTGCCACCAGTGAAGCTACAGGGGGCAGGAGACAAGAGACCCAGTACTTC,CATSEATGGRRQETQYF
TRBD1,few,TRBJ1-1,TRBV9,TGTGCCAGCAGCGTAGATCCAGGGGGCATCACTGAAGCTTTCTTT,CASSVDPGGITEAFF
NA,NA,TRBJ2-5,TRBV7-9,TGTGCCAGCAGCTCGGTCGTTATGGAGACCCAGTACTTC,CASSSVVMETQYF
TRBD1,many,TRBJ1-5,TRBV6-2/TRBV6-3,TGTGCCAGCAGTTCCTTCAGGGGGTCCGGGCAGCCCCAGCATTTT,CASSSFRGSGQPQHF
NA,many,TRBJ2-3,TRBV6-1,TGTGCCAGCAGTGAAGGGAAGGCGGGGACGCAGTATTTT,CASSEGKAGTQYF
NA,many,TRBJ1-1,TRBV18,TGTGCCAGCTCACGCAGAGGTTTCATGAACACTGAAGCTTTCTTT,CASSRRGFMNTEAFF
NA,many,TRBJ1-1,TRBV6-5,TGTGCCAGCAGTCCGCTGGGGCCCTTGAGGGATGAAGCTTTCTTT,CASSPLGPLRDEAFF
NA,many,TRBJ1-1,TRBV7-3,TGTGCCAGCAGCCTAACCCCGGGCCTTAACACTGAAGCTTTCTTT,CASSLTPGLNTEAFF
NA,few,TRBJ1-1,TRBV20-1,TGCAGTGCTACCCCCGCGGGGGCCTCGAACACTGAAGCTTTCTTT,CSATPAGASNTEAFF
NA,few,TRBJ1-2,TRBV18,TGTGCCAGCTCACCGGGGCAGGTCCCCTACACCTTC,CASSPGQVPYTF
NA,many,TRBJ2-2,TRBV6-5,TGTGCCAGCAGTTACTCATCCCCCACCGGGGAGCTGTTTTTT,CASSYSSPTGELFF
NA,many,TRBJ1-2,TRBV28,TGTGCCAGCAGTCCCCCGGCCAATTATGGCTACACCTTC,CASSPPANYGYTF
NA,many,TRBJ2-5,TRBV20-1,TGCAGTGCGCCCGCACTGGCGGGGGAGACCCAGTACTTC,CSAPALAGETQYF
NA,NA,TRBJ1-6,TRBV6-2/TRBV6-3,TGTGCCAGCAGTTACGGCGCCTATAATTCACCCCTCCACTTT,CASSYGAYNSPLHF
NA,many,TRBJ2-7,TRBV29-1,TGCAGCGTAATTTCAGAAGGCCCCTACGAGCAGTACTTC,CSVISEGPYEQYF
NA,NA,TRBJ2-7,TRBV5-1,TGCGCCAGCAGCTTAGGGACACAAGCCTACGAGCAGTACTTC,CASSLGTQAYEQYF
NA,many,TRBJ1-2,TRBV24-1,TGTGCCACCAGTGATCGGGTGGATGGCTACACCTTC,CATSDRVDGYTF
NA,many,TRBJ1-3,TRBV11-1,TGTGCCAGCAGCTTAGCGGCTGGAAACACCATATATTTT,CASSLAAGNTIYF
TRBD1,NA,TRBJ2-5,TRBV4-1,TGCGCCAGCAGCCTACCGGGACAGAGACAAGAGACCCAGTACTTC,CASSLPGQRQETQYF
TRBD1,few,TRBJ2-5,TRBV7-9,TGTGCCAGCAGAGACAGGGGGTCGGAGACCCAGTACTTC,CASRDRGSETQYF
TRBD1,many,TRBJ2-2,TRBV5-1,TGCGCCAGCAGCCCGGGACAGGGGTTCCCCGGGGAGCTGTTTTTT,CASSPGQGFPGELFF
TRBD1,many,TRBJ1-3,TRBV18,TGTGCCAGCTCACCGGTTCGACAGGGGAAAGGCTCTGGAAACACCATATATTTT,CASSPVRQGKGSGNTIYF
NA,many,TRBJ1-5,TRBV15,TGTGCCACCAGCAGCAACCGATTCTCTCCGGAGCGGCATTTT,CATSSNRFSPERHF
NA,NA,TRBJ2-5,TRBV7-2,TGTGCCAGCAGGGGAGGAGTCCAAGAGACCCAGTACTTC,CASRGGVQETQYF
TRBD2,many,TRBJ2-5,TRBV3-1,TGTGCCGGCTCTAGCGGGAAGGAGACCCAGTACTTC,CAGSSGKETQYF